The clone carrying this TCR beta chain was counted many times. TCRdb processed the reads anew with MiXCR; each CDR3 protein has one entry. The repertoire has some 220,000 distinct CDR3 sequences, 25% to 35% of them found once; the top ten carry roughly 7%. This specimen comes from a study of kidney transplant recipient with SARS-CoV-2 infection. The CDR3 extends over 14 amino acids. Germline CDR1 is SGHNT and CDR2 is YYREEE (reference sequence). Losses at the gene ends were 4 bases for V and 8 bases for J; bases not matched to a gene: 6. The sequenced sample was a blood sample, obtained at baseline and between days 110 and 120 from a kidney transplant recipient. The clonotype originates from a male patient between 25 and 39 years old who had COVID-19 and was a kidney transplant recipient. The graft donor may have contributed some T cells. This sequence joins TRBV5-4 and TRBJ2-2, with TRBD1 matching over 9 bases. CDR3 amino acids: CASSNRDRVGELFF. The CDR3 nucleotides read TGTGCCAGCAGCAACCGGGACAGGGTGGGGGAGCTGTTTTTT.